The 20 T cell receptor beta chains below come from one sample, sequenced in a study of cytomegalovirus exposure and HLA in healthy donors. Assay: immunoSEQ multiplex PCR; the TCRdb copy retains only in-frame clones and omits some. In the table there are about 220,000 clones, 80% to 90% of which are singletons. Material: PBMCs. These TCRs come from a man aged 18 to 30 in good health and CMV-seronegative.

The rearrangement links TRBV7-9 to TRBJ2-5, with a tentative D call TRBD2 (6 bases). From germline, CDR1 is SEHNR and CDR2 FQNEAQ (reference sequence). With 2 bases removed from V and 4 bases from J, the gap between germline ends came to 11 bases. This CDR3 is 14 amino acids long. This CDR3 reads CASSLSMGGETQYF. CDR3 sequence (DNA): TGTGCCAGCAGCTTAAGTATGGGGGGAGAGACCCAGTACTTC.

The gene calls are TRBV4-2 and TRBJ2-7; TRBD1 aligns across 8 bases. Germline V gives CDR1 LGHNA, CDR2 YNFKEQ. V shed 5 bases, J shed 6 bases, and the junction held 6 bases outside the gene matches. This CDR3 contains 13 residues. CDR3 bases: TGTGCCAGCAGCGCAGGGGGCGCGGGCGAGCAGTACTTC. As protein: CASSAGGAGEQYF.

This clone was recorded only once. V usage is TRBV4-3 and J usage is TRBJ2-3; 7 positions agree with TRBD2. Germline values: CDR1 LGHNA, CDR2 YSLEER. CDR3 size: 18 residues. V lost 0 bases, J lost 1 base, and 10 bases stayed unmatched. As DNA, the CDR3 is TGCGCCAGCAGCCAAGATCTGGGGAGACTAGCCGGCACAGATACGCAGTATTTT. Translation: CASSQDLGRLAGTDTQYF.

The chain couples TRBV5-1 to TRBJ2-3; 8 positions match TRBD2. This CDR3 is built from 15 residues. The J segment lost 4 bases and the V segment lost 9 bases, leaving 13 bases of the junction unmatched. CDR1 is SGHRS and CDR2 is YFSETQ in the germline V gene. CDR3 region: CATTTGAGEADTQYF. DNA for the CDR3: TGCGCCACCACGACCGGAGCGGGAGAGGCAGATACGCAGTATTTT.

In this sample, this clone turned up once. The gene calls are TRBV2 and TRBJ1-2; D gene unclear. CDR1 SNHLY and CDR2 FYNNEI come from the germline V gene. V was trimmed by 7 bases and J by 3 bases, leaving 15 bases between them. This CDR3 is built from 14 residues. The CDR3 DNA reads TGTGCCAGCAAGATTTCCAGGAAAGACTATGGCTACACCTTC. Its translation is CASKISRKDYGYTF.

The chain employs TRBV29-1 and TRBJ2-5; 8 nucleotides line up with TRBD2. In germline, CDR1 is SQVTM, CDR2 ANQGSEA. V lost 4 bases and J lost 3; bases outside the gene matches: 1. CDR3 size: 12 residues. CDR3 region: CSVAGGEETQYF. The CDR3 DNA reads as TGCAGCGTTGCGGGAGGGGAAGAGACCCAGTACTTC.

There are a few counts of this clone. The chain couples TRBV27 to TRBJ1-1; D remains ambiguous. This CDR3 spans 13 amino acids. CDR1 MNHEY and CDR2 SMNVEV come from the germline V gene (reference sequence). Trimming pared 8 bases from V and 0 bases from J, leaving 10 bases between. CDR3 loop: CASGLSLNTEAFF. The DNA of the CDR3 is TGTGCCAGCGGGCTGAGTTTGAACACTGAAGCTTTCTTT.

The V gene is TRBV19, the J gene TRBJ1-2; possible D gene TRBD1, 6 bases. The germline CDR1 and CDR2 sequences are LNHDA and SQIVND (reference sequence). The CDR3 is made up of 13 amino acids. V lost 9 bases, J lost 0 bases, and 11 bases lay in between. CDR3: CASSNRANYGYTF. In DNA form, the CDR3 reads TGTGCCAGCTCGAACAGGGCTAACTATGGCTACACCTTC. Full variable domain (missing parts from reference TRBV19 and TRBJ1-2): DGGITQSPKYLFRKEGQNVTLSCEQNLNHDAMYWYRQDPGQGLRLIYYSQIVNDFQKGDIAEGYSVSREKKESFPLTVTSAQKNPTAFYLCASSNRANYGYTFGSGTRLTVV.

The chain is built from TRBV29-1 and TRBJ1-6, with D perhaps matching TRBD1 (6 bases). CDR1 SQVTM and CDR2 ANQGSEA come from the germline V gene. V was clipped by 6 bases and J by 10 bases, with 16 bases between them. This CDR3 has 13 residues. The DNA of the CDR3 is TGCAGCGTCACCACAGGGCCGAACTCACCCCTCCACTTT. The encoded protein is CSVTTGPNSPLHF.

The J gene is TRBJ2-1, the V gene TRBV7-6, with D unclear. Per germline, CDR1 SGHVS and CDR2 FNYEAQ. V was trimmed by 0 bases and J by 0 bases, leaving 9 bases between them. The CDR3 runs 16 residues. The CDR3 DNA sequence: TGTGCCAGCAGCTTAGCTCCAGCGAGCTCCTACAATGAGCAGTTCTTC. This translates into CASSLAPASSYNEQFF.

The rearrangement joins TRBV5-4 to TRBJ1-4; TRBD1 matches at 9 bases. The CDR3 length is 14 residues. J gave up 2 bases and V 4 bases, and 0 bases lay outside the gene matches. Per the germline V gene, CDR1 is SGHNT and CDR2 is YYREEE (reference sequence). CDR3 in amino acids: CASSGTGTNEKLFF. CDR3 bases: TGTGCCAGCAGCGGGACAGGGACTAATGAAAAACTGTTTTTT.

The chain has TRBV5-1 and TRBJ2-2; D is possibly TRBD2 (5 bases). The CDR3 consists of 14 residues. Germline CDR1 reads SGHRS; CDR2 reads YFSETQ. The ends were cut back, 4 bases at V and 6 bases at J, with 13 bases in the middle. CDR3: CASSPSGGPGELFF. In DNA, the CDR3 is TGCGCCAGCAGCCCGAGCGGCGGTCCCGGGGAGCTGTTTTTT. Full variable domain (outside the CDR3, taken from reference TRBV5-1 and TRBJ2-2): KAGVTQTPRYLIKTRGQQVTLSCSPISGHRSVSWYQQTPGQGLQFLFEYFSETQRNKGNFPGRFSGRQFSNSRSEMNVSTLELGDSALYLCASSPSGGPGELFFGEGSRLTVL.

V is TRBV2 and J is TRBJ2-3; the D gene is possibly TRBD2 (5 bases). There are 12 residues in the CDR3. Germline-derived CDR1 and CDR2 are SNHLY and FYNNEI. V shed 6 bases and J shed 5 bases, with 9 bases lying between them. The CDR3 DNA reads as TGTGCCAGCAGATCTGAGGGAGATACGCAGTATTTT. Protein: CASRSEGDTQYF.

The chain recombines TRBV28 with TRBJ1-2; no definite D call. CDR1 is MDHEN and CDR2 is SYDVKM in the germline V gene. The CDR3 runs 11 residues. V lost 5 bases, J lost 5 bases, and 6 bases lay in between. The CDR3 here is CASSRLYGYTF. In DNA, the CDR3 is TGTGCCAGCAGTCGACTTTATGGCTACACCTTC.

The chain recombines TRBV5-6 with TRBJ2-2; 9 bases map to TRBD2. The V and J ends lost 3 bases and 4 bases, in that order; junction bases with no gene match: 7. The CDR3 consists of 16 residues. Looked up from germline, CDR1 is SGHDT and CDR2 is YYEEEE. CDR3 sequence (DNA): TGTGCCAGCAGCTGGCGGCTAGCGGGACTCACCGGGGAGCTGTTTTTT. This sequence encodes CASSWRLAGLTGELFF.

This chain joins TRBV5-1 and TRBJ1-2; unclear D gene. This CDR3 is built from 12 residues. Germline V gene sequence: CDR1 SGHRS, CDR2 YFSETQ. V lost 4 bases and J 7 bases, leaving 11 bases between the germline ends. CDR3 sequence (DNA): TGCGCCAGCAGCCCCTCCCCCCCTGGCTACACCTTC. This translates into CASSPSPPGYTF. Complete variable domain (other parts from reference TRBV5-1 and TRBJ1-2): KAGVTQTPRYLIKTRGQQVTLSCSPISGHRSVSWYQQTPGQGLQFLFEYFSETQRNKGNFPGRFSGRQFSNSRSEMNVSTLELGDSALYLCASSPSPPGYTFGSGTRLTVV.

The gene calls are TRBV7-8 and TRBJ2-5, with TRBD2 as a possible D gene (6 bases). The CDR3 is 15 amino acids. V lost 6 bases and J lost 2, with 16 bases in between. The germline V gene has CDR1 SGHVS and CDR2 FQNEAQ. The CDR3 loop reads CASRRRADGQETQYF. The CDR3 DNA reads TGTGCCAGCAGGAGGAGGGCGGACGGACAAGAGACCCAGTACTTC.

The chain joins TRBV7-9 to TRBJ1-1; 7 bases fit TRBD1. V shed 5 bases and J 5 bases; nucleotides not matched to a gene: 11. CDR1 and CDR2 from the germline V gene are SEHNR and FQNEAQ (reference sequence). CDR3 length: 15 amino acids. In DNA form, the CDR3 reads TGTGCCAGCAGCAAAACGACAGGGCGTAGGACTGAAGCTTTCTTT. It is translated as CASSKTTGRRTEAFF.

This chain joins TRBV9 and TRBJ2-1; 9 nucleotides match TRBD1. V lost 1 base and J lost 6; bases outside the gene matches: 8. There are 16 residues in the CDR3. Germline loops: CDR1 SGDLS, CDR2 YYNGEE. The CDR3 DNA reads as TGTGCCAGCAGCGTATCTACCGGGACAGGGTTCAATGAGCAGTTCTTC. Its protein is CASSVSTGTGFNEQFF.

The rearrangement uses TRBV4-1 and TRBJ2-3, with unresolved D. This CDR3 has 13 amino acids. Germline CDR1 MGHRA, CDR2 YSYEKL. Trimming stripped 1 base from V and 5 bases from J, with 7 bases between. CDR3 protein: CASSQVWRDTQYF. The CDR3 coding sequence is TGCGCCAGCAGCCAAGTGTGGAGAGATACGCAGTATTTT.